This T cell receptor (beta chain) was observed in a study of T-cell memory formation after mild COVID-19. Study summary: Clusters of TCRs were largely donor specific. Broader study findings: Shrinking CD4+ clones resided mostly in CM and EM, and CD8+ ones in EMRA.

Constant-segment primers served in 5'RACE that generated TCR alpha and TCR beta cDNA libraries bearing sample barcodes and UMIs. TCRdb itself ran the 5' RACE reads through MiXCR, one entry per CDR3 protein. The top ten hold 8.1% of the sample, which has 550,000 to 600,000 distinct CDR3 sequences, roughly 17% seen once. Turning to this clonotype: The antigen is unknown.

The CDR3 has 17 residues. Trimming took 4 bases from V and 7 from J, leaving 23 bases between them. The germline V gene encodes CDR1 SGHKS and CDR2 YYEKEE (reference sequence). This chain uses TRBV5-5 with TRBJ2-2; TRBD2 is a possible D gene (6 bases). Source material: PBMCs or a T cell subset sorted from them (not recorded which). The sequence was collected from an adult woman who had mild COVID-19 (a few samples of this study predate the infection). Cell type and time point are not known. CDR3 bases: TGTGCCAGCAGCCCCATGGGGACGGGGGAGCTTAGCGGGGAGCTGTTTTTT. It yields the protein CASSPMGTGELSGELFF.